The present T cell receptor beta chain was sequenced within a study of blood T cell repertoires in COVID-19. Across the study: T cells, B-cell-depleted T cells, or PBMCs provided the cDNA or gDNA that served as material.

Under the authors' procedure: Amplification of reference gene primers provided the estimated nucleated cell counts. Sequencing was performed with immunoSEQ multiplex PCR; in TCRdb, only in-frame clones are kept and a portion is missing. V, J and clone size are taken as reported in that table, and D and trimming were inferred from the DNA itself. The profile covers under 150,000 clones, with 80% to 90% appearing a single time and approximately 4.5% taken by the ten largest. V was trimmed by 0 bases and J by 7 bases, leaving 22 bases between them. The length of the CDR3 is 18 residues. Per the germline V gene, CDR1 is LGHDT and CDR2 is YNNKEL (reference sequence).

The TCR comes from a woman in her forties or fifties with acute or convalescent COVID-19. This rearrangement joins TRBV3-1 (or the pseudogene TRBV3-2) to TRBJ2-1, with a possible D match to TRBD1 (5 bases). Sequencing was performed on peripheral blood. CDR3: CASSQDLRGSNLVNEQFF. Here the CDR3 DNA reads TGTGCCAGCAGCCAAGATCTTAGGGGTTCCAATCTGGTTAATGAGCAGTTCTTC.